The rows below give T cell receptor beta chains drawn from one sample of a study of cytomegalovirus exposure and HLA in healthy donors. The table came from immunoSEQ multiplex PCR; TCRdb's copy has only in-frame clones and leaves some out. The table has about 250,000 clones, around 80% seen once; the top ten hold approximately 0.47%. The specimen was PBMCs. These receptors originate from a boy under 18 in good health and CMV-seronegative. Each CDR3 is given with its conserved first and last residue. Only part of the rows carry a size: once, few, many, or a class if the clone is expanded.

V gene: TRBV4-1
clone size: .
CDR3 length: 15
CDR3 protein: CASSHPARRYNEQFF

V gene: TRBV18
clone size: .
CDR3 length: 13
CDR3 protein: CASSATGTEKLFF

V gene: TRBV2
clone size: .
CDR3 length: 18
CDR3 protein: CASKGPTSGRAWEDEQYF

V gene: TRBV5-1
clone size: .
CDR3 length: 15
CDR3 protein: CASSRLAENTGELFF

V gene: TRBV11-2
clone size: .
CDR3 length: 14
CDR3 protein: CASSLNRVFAEAFF

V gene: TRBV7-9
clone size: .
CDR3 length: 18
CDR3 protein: CASSLRGGGPSYTDTQYF

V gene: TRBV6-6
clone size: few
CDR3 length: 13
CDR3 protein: CASSSADRQPQHF

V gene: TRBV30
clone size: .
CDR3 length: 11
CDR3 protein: CARRGLYGYTF

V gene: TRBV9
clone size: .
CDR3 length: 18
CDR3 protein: CASSVSGAQGRTNSPLHF

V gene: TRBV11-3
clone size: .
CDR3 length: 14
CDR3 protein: CASSLDPQGFGYTF

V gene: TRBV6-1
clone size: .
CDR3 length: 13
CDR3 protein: CASLGRATYEQYF

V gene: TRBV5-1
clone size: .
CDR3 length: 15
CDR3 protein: CASSLTGGRGETQYF

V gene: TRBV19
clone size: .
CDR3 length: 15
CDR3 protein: CASRSEGQSGNTIYF

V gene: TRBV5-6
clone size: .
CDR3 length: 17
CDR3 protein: CASSLGGFGTGGDGYTF

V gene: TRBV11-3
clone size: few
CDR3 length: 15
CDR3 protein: CASSERGQGQEKLFF

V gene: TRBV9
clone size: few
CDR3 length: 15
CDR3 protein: CASSVAPGGYEKLFF

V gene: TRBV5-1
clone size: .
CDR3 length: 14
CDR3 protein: CASSWLDKSYEQYF

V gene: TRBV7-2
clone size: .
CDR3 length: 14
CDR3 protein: CASSSRQGAYGYTF

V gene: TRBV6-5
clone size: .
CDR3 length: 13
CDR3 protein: CASSPGHYEKLFF

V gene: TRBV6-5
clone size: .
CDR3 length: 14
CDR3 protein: CASSYDRGRREQYF

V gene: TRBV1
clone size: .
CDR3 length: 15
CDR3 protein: CTSSQRTSATGELFF

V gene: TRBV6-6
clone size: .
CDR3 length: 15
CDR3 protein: CASSYPEGAGDTQYF

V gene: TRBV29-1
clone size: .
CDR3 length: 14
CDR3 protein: CSVVKQGMNTEAFF

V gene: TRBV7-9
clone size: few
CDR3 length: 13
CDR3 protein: CASRIERGSEAFF

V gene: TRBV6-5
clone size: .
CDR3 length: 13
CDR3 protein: CATTDAGNYGYTF

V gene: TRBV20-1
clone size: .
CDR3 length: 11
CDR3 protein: CGSTWGLEQYF

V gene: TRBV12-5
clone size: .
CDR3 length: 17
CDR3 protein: CASGLAPTSEAGGEQYF

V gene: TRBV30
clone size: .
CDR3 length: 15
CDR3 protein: CAWSSGPTNTGELFF

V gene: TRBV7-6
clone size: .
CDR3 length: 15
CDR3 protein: CASSLGGVYRDEQFF

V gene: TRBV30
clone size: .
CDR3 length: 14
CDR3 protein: CAFRPRTDPYEQFF

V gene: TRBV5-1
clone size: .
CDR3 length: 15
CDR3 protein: CASSSGQGAGNTIYF

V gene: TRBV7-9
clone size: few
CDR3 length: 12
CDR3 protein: CASSLDRLGYTF

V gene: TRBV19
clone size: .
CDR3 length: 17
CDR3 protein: CASSTRTGQGVRDTQYF

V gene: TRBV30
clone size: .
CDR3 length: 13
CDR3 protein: CAWSVLPSTEAFF

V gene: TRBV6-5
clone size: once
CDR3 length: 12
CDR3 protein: CASSRGNTEAFF

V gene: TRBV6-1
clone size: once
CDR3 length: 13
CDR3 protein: CASSEITGPQAFF

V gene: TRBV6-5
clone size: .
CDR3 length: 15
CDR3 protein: CASSYLFRGQETQYF

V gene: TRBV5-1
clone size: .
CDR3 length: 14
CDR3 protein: CASSGNGVTGELFF

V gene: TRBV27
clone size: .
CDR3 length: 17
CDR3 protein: CASSLSGGLVVAGELFF

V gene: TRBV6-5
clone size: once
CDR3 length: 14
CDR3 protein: CASSYSPGVYEQYF

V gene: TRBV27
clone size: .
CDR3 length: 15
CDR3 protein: CASSPHQGALQPQHF

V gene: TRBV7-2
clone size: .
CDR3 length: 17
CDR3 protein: CASSLEGTSGSTDTQYF

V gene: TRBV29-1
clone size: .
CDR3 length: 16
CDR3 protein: CSVGGIDSHSGNTIYF

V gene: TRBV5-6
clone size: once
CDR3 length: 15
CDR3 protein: CASSLLPQGDTEAFF

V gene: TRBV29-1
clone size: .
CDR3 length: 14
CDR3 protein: CSAATGVGTGELFF

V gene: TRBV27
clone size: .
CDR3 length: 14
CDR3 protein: CASRQGASNQPQHF

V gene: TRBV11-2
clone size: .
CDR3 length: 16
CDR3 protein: CASSLPTSSYNSPLHF

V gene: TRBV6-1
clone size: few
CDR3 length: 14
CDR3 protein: CASRRLAGSYEQYF